This T cell receptor (beta chain) was obtained from a study of T cells expressing NK-cell markers (dated by TCRdb to about 2020). In the study overall: In sorted CD3+CD56+NKG2C+, CD3+CD56+NKG2C- and CD3+CD56-NKG2C+ T-cell subsets from 7 or 8 donors, TCR beta-chain repertoires were profiled. The study sequenced eight donors, all healthy volunteers chosen at random: three men and five women. Illumina HiSeq 2000/2500, MiSeq or NextSeq was used to sequence libraries as 2 x 150 bp reads. Seven of the eight sequenced donors were HCMV-seropositive and one was HCMV-seronegative. The full study reports these points: It remained unclear whether the expanded NKG2C-expressing T cell clones were specific for HCMV antigens. In 5 to 7 donors, the dominant CD3+CD56+NKG2C+ clonotypes were found to rank among the top 10 CD8+ clonotypes and to make up about 1.0-7.5% of CD8+ T cells. Those dominant clonotypes were again the most abundant among CD3+CD56-NKG2C+ cells in a few donors, at about 25-65%.

Counted from cysteine to phenylalanine, this CDR3 has 14 amino acids. The DNA is not on file. Based on the germline V gene, the CDR1 and CDR2 sequences are SNHLY and FYNNEI. Turning to this clonotype: Its antigen is unknown.

The data were produced on an Illumina HiSeq 2000. 5'RACE template switching, by which a universal primer site and unique molecular identifiers were added, was used to make TCR beta cDNA libraries. cDNA synthesis was primed from the TCR beta constant segment, followed by two successive PCR amplification steps. From the authors' description of their analysis: MIGEC was used to demultiplex reads and group reads by UMI, and MiTCR was used to assemble and quantify clonotypes. To exclude erroneous sequences, only TCR cDNA sequences supported by at least two reads were retained. The tcR package was used for downstream repertoire analysis, and clonotypes were matched between fractions using CDR3 nucleotide sequence together with V segment. Antigen specificity was annotated against VDJdb with VDJmatch, allowing one amino acid substitution in CDR3. After TCRdb reprocessed the reads, each CDR3 protein sequence was kept as one row, without DNA. The V and J calls were not made by the authors but by TCRdb's processing. This sample's table has entries for 500,000 to 700,000 distinct CDR3 sequences. The leading ten clones occupy 3% to 4.5% of the sample.

HCMV-specific IgG was detected in serum with a commercial ELISA kit to determine HCMV serostatus. Peripheral blood mononuclear cells were isolated from blood by Ficoll density gradient centrifugation. The specimen sequenced was blood T cells: a sorted CD56 or NKG2C T cell subset, CD4+ or CD8+ T cells, or bulk PBMC T cells (not recorded which). The source is a man between 18 and 35 years old in good health. Donor details come from another sample of the same person, matched by shared clones. This receptor chain uses TRBV2 and TRBJ1-1. The encoded CDR3 is CASIGVGPNTEAFF.